A selection of T cell receptor beta chains follows, all from one sample in a study of shared clonotypes between healthy human individuals. Here immunoSEQ multiplex PCR was the method, and the copy in TCRdb shows in-frame clones only, minus some. The sample carries about 2.3 million clones, about 92% recorded once. The sample consisted of naive CD4+ T cells from PBMCs. The receptors derive from a man between 18 and 35 years old in good health. Some clones in this sample may be carry-over from other donors' samples. CDR3s include the opening cysteine and the closing phenylalanine or tryptophan. The D gene is left open where the match is weak. Some rows mark clone size as missing; the rest say once, few, many or name a class of expanded clone.

D	V	J	size	DNA	CDR3
TRBD2	TRBV5-8	TRBJ2-2	once	TGTGCCAGCAGCTTGCGACTAGCGGGGACCTTGGGCACCGGGGAGCTGTTTTTT	CASSLRLAGTLGTGELFF
-	TRBV6-5	TRBJ1-1	-	TGTGCCAGCAGATTACAGAGGGGAGAGGGCACTGAAGCTTTCTTT	CASRLQRGEGTEAFF
-	TRBV5-1	TRBJ2-1	-	TGCGCCAGCACCCTGACGGGGGCACCCTTCAATGAGCAGTTCTTC	CASTLTGAPFNEQFF
TRBD1	TRBV27	TRBJ1-2	once	TGTGCCAGCAGTTTATCGGGACAGGGGGCGCGTGGCTACACCTTC	CASSLSGQGARGYTF
-	TRBV9	TRBJ1-5	once	TGTGCCAGCAGCCCCCGAGGCCTCCCGGAGCAGCCCCAGCATTTT	CASSPRGLPEQPQHF
-	TRBV11-1	TRBJ2-5	-	TGTGCCAGCAGCCCTTGGCGAGGGCGAGAGACCCAGTACTTC	CASSPWRGRETQYF
-	TRBV29-1	TRBJ2-7	-	TGCAGCGTTGAAGTTATAAATACCTACGAGCAGTACTTC	CSVEVINTYEQYF
TRBD1	TRBV5-5	TRBJ1-3	-	TGTGCCAGCAGCTTGTTTGGACAGGCGCCGGGTATTACCAGAAACACCATATATTTT	CASSLFGQAPGITRNTIYF
TRBD1	TRBV19	TRBJ1-5	once	TGTGCCAGTAGTATGACCCGGACAGGGTTCAATCAGCCCCAGCATTTT	CASSMTRTGFNQPQHF
TRBD2	TRBV5-1	TRBJ2-3	-	TGCGCCAGCAAGCTAGCGGGAGCCTCCAGCACAGATACGCAGTATTTT	CASKLAGASSTDTQYF
-	TRBV28	TRBJ2-1	-	TGTGCCAGCGCCAGGCAATACAATGAGCAGTTCTTC	CASARQYNEQFF
-	TRBV11-3	TRBJ2-7	-	TGTGCCAGCAGCTTAGGTGTGGGGAGCGAGCAGTACTTC	CASSLGVGSEQYF
-	TRBV19	TRBJ1-1	-	TGTGCCAGTAGTATAAGAGACAACACTGAAGCTTTCTTT	CASSIRDNTEAFF
-	TRBV19	TRBJ1-5	once	TGTGCCAGTAGTATACAGGGTCGGCATCAGCCCCAGCATTTT	CASSIQGRHQPQHF
-	TRBV5-1	TRBJ2-1	-	TGCGCCAGCAGCTTGTTGTTGGGCTGGAATGAGCAGTTCTTC	CASSLLLGWNEQFF
TRBD2	TRBV7-9	TRBJ2-7	-	TGTGCCAGCAGCTTAGGCCCTACTAGCGGGAGCTACGAGCAGTACTTC	CASSLGPTSGSYEQYF
-	TRBV9	TRBJ1-5	-	TGTGCCAGCAGCGTAGGTATTGTGGAGCCCCAGCATTTT	CASSVGIVEPQHF
-	TRBV11-1	TRBJ2-3	-	TGTGCCAGCAGCCTCAGGTTCCGTGGAGATACGCAGTATTTT	CASSLRFRGDTQYF
-	TRBV9	TRBJ2-5	-	TGTGCCAGCAGCGCGCACGTAGAAGGAGAGTCCCAGTACTTC	CASSAHVEGESQYF
TRBD1	TRBV19	TRBJ1-2	once	TGTGCCAGTACCGGAGGGGGTCGGGACAGATCGCCTAACTATGGCTACACCTTC	CASTGGGRDRSPNYGYTF
-	TRBV19	TRBJ2-4	-	TGTGCCAGTAGCGGGAGAAGTGGATTAGCCAAAAACATTCAGTACTTC	CASSGRSGLAKNIQYF
-	TRBV19	TRBJ1-1	-	TGTGCCAGTAGTATTTCCTGGGGCGCGGACACTGAAGCTTTCTTT	CASSISWGADTEAFF